The 23 T cell receptor beta chains listed next were all sequenced from one sample in a study of blood T cell repertoires in COVID-19. TCRdb's table, derived via immunoSEQ multiplex PCR, lists solely in-frame clones and lacks some. The sample lists tens of thousands of clones, 80% to 90% occurring once. Sequenced input: peripheral blood. The receptors stem from a human donor in a cohort sampled during active COVID-19.

The chain uses TRBV5-1 and TRBJ1-4; TRBD1 is a possible D gene (6 bases). The V end was cut by 2 bases, the J end by 3 bases, with 11 bases between. The CDR3 has 15 amino acids. Germline assignment: CDR1 SGHRS and CDR2 YFSETQ. Written as DNA, the CDR3 is TGCGCCAGCAGCTTTACCGGGACACCTAATGAAAAACTGTTTTTT. Translation: CASSFTGTPNEKLFF.

This clone has more than one count but fewer than ten. The chain is built from TRBV11-2 and TRBJ1-5, with D possibly TRBD1 on 5 matching bases. There are 12 residues in the CDR3. Germline loops: CDR1 SGHAT, CDR2 FQNNGV. Trimming pared 3 bases from V and 7 bases from J, leaving 7 bases between. CDR3: CASSLEGQPQHF. Here the CDR3 DNA reads TGTGCCAGCAGCTTGGAGGGGCAGCCCCAGCATTTT.

The chain uses TRBV6-1 and TRBJ1-5, with a weak D call TRBD1 (5 bases). The V gene lost 1 base and the J gene lost 2 bases, with 12 bases spanning the gap. CDR3 length: 16 amino acids. Germline V gene sequence: CDR1 MNHNS, CDR2 SASEGT. DNA for the CDR3: TGTGCCAGCAGTGAAGGATTACAGGATCGCAATCAGCCCCAGCATTTT. Translation: CASSEGLQDRNQPQHF.

The V call is TRBV4-2, the J call TRBJ2-5; TRBD2 matches at 8 bases. Germline CDR1 LGHNA, CDR2 YNFKEQ. This CDR3 is built from 16 residues. Germline trimming cut 1 base from V and 3 bases from J; bases unmatched to any gene: 7. The CDR3, as DNA: TGTGCCAGCAGCCAAGGCCTCGGGACTAGGGAAGAGACCCAGTACTTC. Translated: CASSQGLGTREETQYF.

The rearrangement links TRBV6-1 to TRBJ1-4; possibly TRBD1 for D (5 bases). The CDR3 runs to 14 residues. The V gene's germline CDR1 is MNHNS and CDR2 SASEGT. Trimming removed 3 bases at V and 11 bases at J, with 16 bases between. CDR3 region: CASSENRAGLKLFF. In DNA form, the CDR3 reads TGTGCCAGCAGTGAGAATAGGGCAGGGCTGAAACTGTTTTTT.

The V call is TRBV19, the J call TRBJ2-1; TRBD2 agrees at 14 bases. V gave up 0 bases and J gave up 3 bases; unmatched junction bases: 10. The germline V gene has CDR1 LNHDA and CDR2 SQIVND (reference sequence). CDR3 length: 20 amino acids. This CDR3 is CASSIEGRTSGGSYYNEQFF. The CDR3, as DNA: TGTGCCAGTAGTATAGAGGGGAGGACTAGCGGGGGGTCCTACTACAATGAGCAGTTCTTC. The entire variable domain, with the rest obtained from reference TRBV19 and TRBJ2-1, is as follows: DGGITQSPKYLFRKEGQNVTLSCEQNLNHDAMYWYRQDPGQGLRLIYYSQIVNDFQKGDIAEGYSVSREKKESFPLTVTSAQKNPTAFYLCASSIEGRTSGGSYYNEQFFGPGTRLTVL.

This chain uses TRBV3-1 (or the pseudogene TRBV3-2) with TRBJ1-3, with D perhaps TRBD1 (6 bases). Germline CDR1 LGHDT, CDR2 YNNKEL (reference sequence). The CDR3 consists of 14 residues. V gave up 5 bases and J gave up 2 bases, with 10 bases separating them. The CDR3 nucleotides are TGTGCCAGCAGCTCCGGACAGCCTGGAAACACCATATATTTT. Protein product: CASSSGQPGNTIYF.

The chain is built from TRBV15 and TRBJ1-6, with TRBD1 matching 8 bases. The V gene end was trimmed by 3 bases and the J gene end by 8 bases; junction bases not matched to a gene: 0. This CDR3 spans 13 amino acids. Germline V lookup: CDR1 LNHNV, CDR2 YYDKDF (reference sequence). The chain's CDR3 is CATSRTGDSPLHF. CDR3 in DNA: TGTGCCACCAGCAGGACAGGGGATTCACCCCTCCACTTT.

The chain recombines TRBV10-3 with TRBJ2-3; TRBD1 matches at 10 bases. J gave up 3 bases and V 4 bases, and 7 bases lay outside the gene matches. CDR1 is ENHRY, CDR2 SYGVKD, per germline. The length of the CDR3 is 16 residues. The CDR3 region is CAISGRTGGLTDTQYF. Written as DNA, the CDR3 is TGTGCCATCAGTGGGAGGACAGGGGGTTTGACAGATACGCAGTATTTT.

The chain combines TRBV2 with TRBJ1-3; 9 bases match TRBD1. Germline V gene sequence: CDR1 SNHLY, CDR2 FYNNEI. The CDR3 has 17 residues. J was trimmed by 0 bases and V by 4 bases; bases with no gene match: 7. CDR3 in DNA: TGTGCCAGCAGTGGGGACAGGGTCGTTCTCTCTGGAAACACCATATATTTT. Protein product: CASSGDRVVLSGNTIYF.

The V and J genes are TRBV5-1 and TRBJ2-1; TRBD1 matches 9 bases. V was clipped by 4 bases and J by 6 bases; unmatched bases: 11. This CDR3 spans 16 amino acids. Germline lookup yields CDR1 SGHRS and CDR2 YFSETQ. The CDR3 region has the DNA TGCGCCAGCAGCATGGGAACAGGGGGCCCCCTCAATGAGCAGTTCTTC. Its translation is CASSMGTGGPLNEQFF.

V and J are TRBV24-1 and TRBJ2-1; maybe TRBD1 (5 bases). This CDR3 comprises 16 residues. V lost 0 bases, J lost 3 bases, and 11 bases lay in between. The V gene's germline CDR1 is KGHDR and CDR2 SFDVKD. DNA for the CDR3: TGTGCCACCAGTGATTTGTCCGCACAGGACTACAATGAGCAGTTCTTC. As protein: CATSDLSAQDYNEQFF.

The chain has TRBV7-8 and TRBJ2-3; D is perhaps TRBD2 (7 bases). V lost 1 base, J lost 2 bases, and 19 bases lay in between. CDR3 size: 18 residues. Germline CDR1 SGHVS, CDR2 FQNEAQ. CDR3 loop: CASSLEGGLAWSTDTQYF. For the CDR3, the DNA is TGTGCCAGCAGCTTAGAGGGGGGGCTAGCGTGGTCCACAGATACGCAGTATTTT.

This rearrangement joins TRBV7-6 to TRBJ2-7, with 8 nucleotides matching TRBD1. This CDR3 region has 19 residues. After removal of 5 bases from V and 7 bases from J, the junction contained 25 bases not matched to a gene. Germline loops: CDR1 SGHVS, CDR2 FNYEAQ. CDR3 in amino acids: CASSPVNDFSGTGAPEQYF. The CDR3 DNA reads as TGTGCCAGCAGCCCAGTTAACGATTTTTCCGGGACAGGCGCCCCGGAGCAGTACTTC.

The genes are TRBV6-5 and TRBJ1-1; D gene uncertain. Germline V gene sequence: CDR1 MNHEY, CDR2 SVGAGI. Trimming shortened V by 4 bases and J by 1 base, and 7 bases separated the two germline ends. The CDR3 runs to 13 residues. CDR3 residues: CASSSFWNTEAFF. Written as DNA, the CDR3 is TGTGCCAGCAGTTCCTTTTGGAACACTGAAGCTTTCTTT.

CDR3 DNA: TGCGCCAGCAGCTTGGTGCCTAGCGGGTACGCTACGCAGTATTTT. This gives the protein CASSLVPSGYATQYF. The chain employs TRBV5-1 and TRBJ2-3; TRBD2 matches at 8 bases. After removal of 0 bases from V and 8 bases from J, the junction contained 8 bases not matched to a gene. Looked up from germline, CDR1 is SGHRS and CDR2 is YFSETQ. The CDR3 runs 15 residues.

This sequence joins TRBV10-3 and TRBJ2-1, with a possible D match to TRBD2 (7 bases). CDR3 length: 12 residues. Trimming pared 8 bases from V and 6 bases from J, leaving 11 bases between. CDR1 is ENHRY, CDR2 SYGVKD, per germline. DNA for the CDR3: TGTGCCATCTCTCGGGGGGCCAATGAGCAGTTCTTC. Protein sequence: CAISRGANEQFF.

The chain couples TRBV19 to TRBJ1-5; 7 nucleotides agree with TRBD1. This CDR3 is built from 15 residues. Germline CDR1 is LNHDA and CDR2 is SQIVND (reference sequence). Trimming at V came to 8 bases and at J to 11 bases, leaving 18 bases not matched to a gene. As DNA, the CDR3 is TGTGCCAGTGGTACCGGGACAGTGTTTCGCGGGACCCAGCATTTT. Its translation is CASGTGTVFRGTQHF.

This sequence joins TRBV6-2 or TRBV6-3 and TRBJ2-1, with 10 bases lining up with TRBD1. CDR1 MNHEY and CDR2 SVGEGT come from the germline V gene. The ends lost 1 base at V and 7 bases at J; junction bases unmatched: 1. The CDR3 extends over 14 amino acids. DNA of the CDR3: TGTGCCAGCAGTTACTGGGACAGGGGAAATGAGCAGTTCTTC. Translated, it gives CASSYWDRGNEQFF.

This CDR3 reads CASSQKGQGAIYEQYF. The DNA for the CDR3 is TGCGCCAGCAGCCAAAAGGGACAGGGGGCGATCTACGAGCAGTACTTC. The genes are TRBV4-1 and TRBJ2-7; TRBD1 matches at 12 bases. CDR3 length: 16 amino acids. The V gene end was trimmed by 2 bases and the J gene end by 3 bases; junction bases not matched to a gene: 5. Germline CDR1 reads MGHRA; CDR2 reads YSYEKL.

Here the CDR3 reads CASSLHLGQVNNQPQHF. CDR3 nucleotide sequence: TGTGCCAGCAGTCTTCATCTTGGACAGGTAAACAATCAGCCCCAGCATTTT. The V call is TRBV28, the J call TRBJ1-5; TRBD1 agrees at 7 bases. This CDR3 has 17 amino acids. Germline V gene data show CDR1 as MDHEN and CDR2 as SYDVKM. The V and J ends lost 5 bases and 3 bases, in that order; junction bases with no gene match: 13. The full variable domain, with the rest looked up from reference TRBV28 and TRBJ1-5, is DVKVTQSSRYLVKRTGEKVFLECVQDMDHENMFWYRQDPGLGLRLIYFSYDVKMKEKGDIPEGYSVSREKKERFSLILESASTNQTSMYLCASSLHLGQVNNQPQHFGDGTRLSIL.

J is TRBJ1-6 and V is TRBV7-8, with D maybe TRBD1 (5 bases). Germline V CDR1 and CDR2: SGHVS, FQNEAQ. Trimming left V 2 bases short and J 6 bases short, with 11 bases between. The CDR3 is 15 residues long. The CDR3 region has the DNA TGTGCCAGCAGCTTACAGGGCACGCGTAATTCACCCCTCCACTTT. This encodes CASSLQGTRNSPLHF.

The V and J genes are TRBV18 and TRBJ2-1; 10 nucleotides agree with TRBD2. The CDR3 runs 15 residues. V was pared by 6 bases and J by 5 bases, with 7 bases of the junction left unmatched. Germline V lookup: CDR1 KGHSH, CDR2 LQKENI. CDR3: CASSHSGGDNNEQFF. The CDR3 DNA reads as TGTGCCAGCTCCCACAGCGGGGGGGATAACAATGAGCAGTTCTTC.